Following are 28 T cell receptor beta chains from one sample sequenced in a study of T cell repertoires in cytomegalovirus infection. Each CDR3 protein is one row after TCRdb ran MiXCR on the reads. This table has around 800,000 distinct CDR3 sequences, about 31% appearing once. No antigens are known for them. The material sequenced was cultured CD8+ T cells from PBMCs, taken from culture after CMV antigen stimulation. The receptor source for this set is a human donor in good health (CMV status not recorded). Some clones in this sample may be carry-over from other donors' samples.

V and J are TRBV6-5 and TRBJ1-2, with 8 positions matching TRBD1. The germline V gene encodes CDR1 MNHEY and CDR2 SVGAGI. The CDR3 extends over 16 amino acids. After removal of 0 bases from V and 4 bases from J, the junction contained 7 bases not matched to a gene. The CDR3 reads CASSYSPGDRLYGYTF. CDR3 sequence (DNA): TGTGCCAGCAGTTACTCCCCAGGGGACAGGCTCTATGGCTACACCTTC.

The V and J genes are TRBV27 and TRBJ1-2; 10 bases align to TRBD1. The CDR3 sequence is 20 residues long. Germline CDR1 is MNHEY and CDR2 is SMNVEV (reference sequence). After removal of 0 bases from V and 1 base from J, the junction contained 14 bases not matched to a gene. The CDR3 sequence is CASSLSRTGTGEGFNYGYTF. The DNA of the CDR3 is TGTGCCAGCAGTTTATCGAGAACCGGGACAGGGGAAGGTTTTAACTATGGCTACACCTTC.

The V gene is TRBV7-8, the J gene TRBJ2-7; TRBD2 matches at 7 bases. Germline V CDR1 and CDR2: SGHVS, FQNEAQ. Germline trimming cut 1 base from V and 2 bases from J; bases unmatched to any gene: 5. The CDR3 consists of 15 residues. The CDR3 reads CASSLGEGRPYEQYV. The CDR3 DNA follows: TGTGCCAGCAGCTTAGGGGAGGGGAGGCCCTACGAGCAGTACGTC.

CDR3 residues: CATKSGNFATNEKLFF. As DNA, the CDR3 is TGTGCCACAAAGTCGGGGAATTTTGCAACTAATGAAAAACTGTTTTTT. The chain employs TRBV27 and TRBJ1-4; D not certain. CDR1 is MNHEY and CDR2 is SMNVEV in the germline V gene (reference sequence). V was clipped by 10 bases and J by 0 bases, with 18 bases between them. This CDR3 contains 16 residues. Complete variable domain (other parts from reference TRBV27 and TRBJ1-4): EAQVTQNPRYLITVTGKKLTVTCSQNMNHEYMSWYRQDPGLGLRQIYYSMNVEVTDKGDVPEGYKVSRKEKRNFPLILESPSPNQTSLYFCATKSGNFATNEKLFFGSGTQLSVL.

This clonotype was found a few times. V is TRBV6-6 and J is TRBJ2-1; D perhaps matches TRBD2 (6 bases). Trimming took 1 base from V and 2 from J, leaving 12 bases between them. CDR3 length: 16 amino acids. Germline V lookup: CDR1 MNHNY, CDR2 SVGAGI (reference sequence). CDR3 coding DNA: TGTGCCAGCAGTTACTTGGCGGGGCCTCCCTACAATGAGCAGTTCTTC. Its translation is CASSYLAGPPYNEQFF.

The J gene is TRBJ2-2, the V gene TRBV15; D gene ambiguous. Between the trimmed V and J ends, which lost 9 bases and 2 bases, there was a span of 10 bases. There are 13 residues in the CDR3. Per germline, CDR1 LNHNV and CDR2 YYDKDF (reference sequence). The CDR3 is CATGDSNTGELFF. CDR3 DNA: TGTGCCACGGGTGACTCTAACACCGGGGAGCTGTTTTTT. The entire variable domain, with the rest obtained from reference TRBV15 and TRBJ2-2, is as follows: DAMVIQNPRYQVTQFGKPVTLSCSQTLNHNVMYWYQQKSSQAPKLLFHYYDKDFNNEADTPDNFQSRRPNTSFCFLDIRSPGLGDTAMYLCATGDSNTGELFFGEGSRLTVL.

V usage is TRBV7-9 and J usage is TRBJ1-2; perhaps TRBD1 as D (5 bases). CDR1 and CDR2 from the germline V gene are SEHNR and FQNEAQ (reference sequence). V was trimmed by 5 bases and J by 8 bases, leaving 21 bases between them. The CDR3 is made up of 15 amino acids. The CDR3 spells CASSEGTAGTYGYTF. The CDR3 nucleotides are TGTGCCAGCAGCGAAGGGACCGCGGGAACTTACGGCTACACCTTC.

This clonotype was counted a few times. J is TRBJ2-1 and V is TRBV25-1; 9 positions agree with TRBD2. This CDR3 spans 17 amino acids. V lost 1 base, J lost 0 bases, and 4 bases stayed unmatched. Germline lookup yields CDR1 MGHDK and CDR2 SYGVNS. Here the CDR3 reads CASSELASGDSYNEQFF. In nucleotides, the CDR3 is TGTGCCAGCAGTGAATTAGCTAGCGGGGACTCCTACAATGAGCAGTTCTTC.

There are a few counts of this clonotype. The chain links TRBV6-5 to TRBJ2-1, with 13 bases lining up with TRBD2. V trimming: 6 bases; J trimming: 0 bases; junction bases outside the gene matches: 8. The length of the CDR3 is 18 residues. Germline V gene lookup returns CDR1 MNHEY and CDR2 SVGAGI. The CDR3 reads CASSVGLAGIRSYNEQFF. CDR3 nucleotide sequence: TGTGCCAGCAGCGTGGGACTAGCGGGGATCCGCTCCTACAATGAGCAGTTCTTC.

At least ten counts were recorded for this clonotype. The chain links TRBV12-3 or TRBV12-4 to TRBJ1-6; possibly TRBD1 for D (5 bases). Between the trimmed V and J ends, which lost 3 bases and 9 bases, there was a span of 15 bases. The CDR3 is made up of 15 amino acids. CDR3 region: CASSFYSDKTSPLHF. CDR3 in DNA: TGTGCCAGCAGTTTCTATTCGGACAAGACTTCACCCCTCCACTTT.

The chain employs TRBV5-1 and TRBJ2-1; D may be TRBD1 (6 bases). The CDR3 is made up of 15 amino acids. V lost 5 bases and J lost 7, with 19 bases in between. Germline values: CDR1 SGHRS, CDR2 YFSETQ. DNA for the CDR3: TGCGCCAGCAGGTCGACAGGACCCTCTAAGAATGAGCAGTTCTTC. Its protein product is CASRSTGPSKNEQFF.

This CDR3 is CSVELSGFGTQYF. The CDR3 nucleotides are TGCAGCGTTGAGCTTTCTGGGTTTGGGACCCAGTACTTC. The gene calls are TRBV29-1 and TRBJ2-5; D is unclear. Germline loops: CDR1 SQVTM, CDR2 ANQGSEA. There are 13 residues in the CDR3. V lost 3 bases and J 7 bases, leaving 15 bases between the germline ends.

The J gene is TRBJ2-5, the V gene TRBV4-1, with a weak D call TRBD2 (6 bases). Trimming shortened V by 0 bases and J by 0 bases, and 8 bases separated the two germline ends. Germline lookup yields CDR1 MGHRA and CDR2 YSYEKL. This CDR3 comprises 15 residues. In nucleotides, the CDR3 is TGCGCCAGCAGCCAAGATGGGGACTACCAAGAGACCCAGTACTTC. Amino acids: CASSQDGDYQETQYF.

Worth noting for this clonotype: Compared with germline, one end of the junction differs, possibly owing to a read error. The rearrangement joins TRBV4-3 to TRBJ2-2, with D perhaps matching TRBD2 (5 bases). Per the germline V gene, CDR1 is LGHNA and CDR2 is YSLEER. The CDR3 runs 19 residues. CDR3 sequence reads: CASSQDSGFQFANTGELSF. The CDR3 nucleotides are TGCGCCAGCAGCCAAGATTCCGGGTTTCAGTTCGCGAACACCGGGGAGCTGTCTTTT.

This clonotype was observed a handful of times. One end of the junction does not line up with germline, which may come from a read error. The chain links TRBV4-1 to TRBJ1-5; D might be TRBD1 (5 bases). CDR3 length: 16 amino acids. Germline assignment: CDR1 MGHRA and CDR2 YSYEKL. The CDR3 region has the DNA TGTGCCAGCAGCCAAGACGCCGGGACCGTCAGACAGCCCCAGCATTTT. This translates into CASSQDAGTVRQPQHF.

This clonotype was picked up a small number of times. The CDR3 nucleotides read TGTGCCAGCATACCGTGGGGTGAAACCAAAGCTTTCTTT. Protein sequence: CASIPWGETKAFF. The chain carries TRBV27 and TRBJ1-1; no clear D. CDR1 and CDR2 from the germline V gene are MNHEY and SMNVEV (reference sequence). The length of the CDR3 is 13 residues. V lost 7 bases and J 9 bases, leaving 18 bases between the germline ends.

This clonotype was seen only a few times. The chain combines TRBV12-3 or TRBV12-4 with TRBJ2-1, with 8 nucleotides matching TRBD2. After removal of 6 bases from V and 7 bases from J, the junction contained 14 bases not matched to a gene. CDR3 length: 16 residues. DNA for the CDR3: TGTGCCAGCAGCCCCTTTGGGGCGGGGGGATTTAATGAGCAGTTCTTC. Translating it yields CASSPFGAGGFNEQFF.

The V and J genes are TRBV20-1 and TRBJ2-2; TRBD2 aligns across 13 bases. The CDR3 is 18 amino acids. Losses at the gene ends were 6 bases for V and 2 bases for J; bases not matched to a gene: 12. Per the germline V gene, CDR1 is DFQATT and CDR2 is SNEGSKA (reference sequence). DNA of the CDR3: TGCAGTGCCCAATCAAGGACTAGCGGGGGCCTAAACACCGGGGAGCTGTTTTTT. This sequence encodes CSAQSRTSGGLNTGELFF.

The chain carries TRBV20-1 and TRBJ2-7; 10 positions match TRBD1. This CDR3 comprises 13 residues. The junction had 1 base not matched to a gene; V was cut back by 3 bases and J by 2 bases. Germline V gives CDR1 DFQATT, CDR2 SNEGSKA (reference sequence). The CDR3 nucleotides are TGCAGTGCTAGGGGACAGGGGACCTACGAGCAGTACTTC. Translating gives CSARGQGTYEQYF.

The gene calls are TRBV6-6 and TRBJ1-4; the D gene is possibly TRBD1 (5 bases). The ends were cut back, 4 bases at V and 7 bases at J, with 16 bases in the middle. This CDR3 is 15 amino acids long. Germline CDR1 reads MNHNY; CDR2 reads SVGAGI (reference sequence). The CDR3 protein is CASSSPGNTGEKLFF. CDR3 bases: TGTGCCAGCAGTTCCCCAGGGAACACGGGTGAAAAACTGTTTTTT.

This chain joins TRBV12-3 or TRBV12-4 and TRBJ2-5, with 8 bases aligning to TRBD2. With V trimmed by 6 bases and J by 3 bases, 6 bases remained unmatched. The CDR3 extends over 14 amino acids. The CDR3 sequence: CASRGSGVKETQYF. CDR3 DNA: TGTGCCAGCAGGGGTAGCGGGGTAAAAGAGACCCAGTACTTC.

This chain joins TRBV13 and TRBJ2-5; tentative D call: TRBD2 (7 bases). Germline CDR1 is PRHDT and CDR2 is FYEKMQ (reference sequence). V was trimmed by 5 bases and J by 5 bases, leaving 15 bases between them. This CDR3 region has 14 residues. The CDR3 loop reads CASSPWGGIETQYF. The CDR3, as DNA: TGTGCCAGCAGCCCGTGGGGGGGCATCGAGACCCAGTACTTC.

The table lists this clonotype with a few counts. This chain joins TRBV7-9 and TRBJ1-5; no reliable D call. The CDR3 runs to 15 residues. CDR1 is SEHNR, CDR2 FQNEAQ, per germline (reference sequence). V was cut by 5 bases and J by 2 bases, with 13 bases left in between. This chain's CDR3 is CASSPPGPGNQPQHF. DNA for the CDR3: TGTGCCAGCAGCCCCCCCGGGCCGGGCAATCAGCCCCAGCATTTT.

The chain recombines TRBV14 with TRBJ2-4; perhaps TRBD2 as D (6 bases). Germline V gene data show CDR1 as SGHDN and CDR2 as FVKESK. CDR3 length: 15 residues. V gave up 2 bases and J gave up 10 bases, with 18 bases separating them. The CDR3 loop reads CASSQRVRGVDIQYF. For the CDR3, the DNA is TGTGCCAGCAGCCAAAGAGTGCGGGGAGTGGATATTCAGTACTTC.

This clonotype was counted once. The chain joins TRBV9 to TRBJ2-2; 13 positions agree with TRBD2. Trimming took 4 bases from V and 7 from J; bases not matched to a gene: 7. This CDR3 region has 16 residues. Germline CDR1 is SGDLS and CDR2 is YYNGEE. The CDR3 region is CASSPETSGGYGELFF. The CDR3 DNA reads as TGTGCCAGCAGCCCAGAGACTAGCGGGGGGTACGGGGAGCTGTTTTTT.

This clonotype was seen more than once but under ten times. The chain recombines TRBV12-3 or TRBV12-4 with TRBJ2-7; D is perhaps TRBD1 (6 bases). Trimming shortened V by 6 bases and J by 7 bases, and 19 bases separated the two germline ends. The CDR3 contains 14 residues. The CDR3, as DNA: TGTGCCAGCAGCTCACCAGGGGCCCTTCTAGAGCAGTACTTC. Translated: CASSSPGALLEQYF.

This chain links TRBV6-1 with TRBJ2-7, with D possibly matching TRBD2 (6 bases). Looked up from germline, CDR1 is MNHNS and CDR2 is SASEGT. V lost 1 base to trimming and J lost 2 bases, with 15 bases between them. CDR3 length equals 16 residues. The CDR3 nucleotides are TGTGCCAGCAGTGAAGGAGATGGAGGGTGGACCTACGAGCAGTACGTC. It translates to CASSEGDGGWTYEQYV.

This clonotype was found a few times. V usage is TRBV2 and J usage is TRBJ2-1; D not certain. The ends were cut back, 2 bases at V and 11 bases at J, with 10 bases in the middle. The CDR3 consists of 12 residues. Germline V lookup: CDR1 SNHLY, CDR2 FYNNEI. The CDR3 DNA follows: TGTGCCAGCAGTGAATTTGGTTGGCAGCAGTTCTTC. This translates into CASSEFGWQQFF. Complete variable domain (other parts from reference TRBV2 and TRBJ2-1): EPEVTQTPSHQVTQMGQEVILRCVPISNHLYFYWYRQILGQKVEFLVSFYNNEISEKSEIFDDQFSVERPDGSNFTLKIRSTKLEDSAMYFCASSEFGWQQFFGPGTRLTVL.